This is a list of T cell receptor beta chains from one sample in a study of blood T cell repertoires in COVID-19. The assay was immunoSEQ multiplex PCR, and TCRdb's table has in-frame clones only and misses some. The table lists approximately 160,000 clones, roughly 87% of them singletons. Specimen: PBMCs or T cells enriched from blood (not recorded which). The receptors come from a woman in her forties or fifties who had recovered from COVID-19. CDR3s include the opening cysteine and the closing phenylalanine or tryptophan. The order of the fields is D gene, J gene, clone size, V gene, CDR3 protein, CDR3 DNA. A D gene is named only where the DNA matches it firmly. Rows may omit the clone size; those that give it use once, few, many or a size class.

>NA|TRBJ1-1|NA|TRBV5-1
CASTTSRNTEAFF
TGCGCCAGCACCACAAGTCGCAACACTGAAGCTTTCTTT
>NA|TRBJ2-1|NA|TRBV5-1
CASSLVMSTYNEQFF
TGCGCCAGCAGCTTGGTGATGAGTACCTACAATGAGCAGTTCTTC
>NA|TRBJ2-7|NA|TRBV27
CASSTHRFGYEQYF
TGTGCCAGCAGTACCCACAGGTTTGGTTACGAGCAGTACTTC
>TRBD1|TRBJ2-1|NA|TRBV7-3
CASSPGQEFNEQFF
TGTGCCAGCAGCCCGGGACAGGAGTTCAATGAGCAGTTCTTC
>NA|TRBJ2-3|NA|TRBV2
CASSEQAGGSTDTQYF
TGTGCCAGCAGTGAACAGGCAGGGGGGAGCACAGATACGCAGTATTTT
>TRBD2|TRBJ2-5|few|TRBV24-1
CATSDLREDGKTQYF
TGTGCCACCAGTGATTTACGGGAGGATGGGAAGACCCAGTACTTC
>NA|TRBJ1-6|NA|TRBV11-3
CASSLAFARVSSYNSPLHF
TGTGCCAGCAGCTTAGCCTTCGCCAGGGTGAGCTCCTATAATTCACCCCTCCACTTT
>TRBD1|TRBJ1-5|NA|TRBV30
CAWSSGTGAVQPQHF
TGTGCCTGGAGTTCCGGGACAGGTGCGGTTCAGCCCCAGCATTTT
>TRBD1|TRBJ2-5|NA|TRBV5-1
CASSLWGTGRETQYF
TGCGCCAGCAGCTTGTGGGGGACAGGGAGAGAGACCCAGTACTTC
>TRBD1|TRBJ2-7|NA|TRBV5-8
CASSLRTGIMNF
TGTGCCAGCAGCCTACGGACAGGGATTATGAACTTC
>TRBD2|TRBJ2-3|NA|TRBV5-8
CASSPSKWASGRADTQYF
TGTGCCAGCAGCCCCTCTAAATGGGCTAGCGGGAGGGCAGATACGCAGTATTTT
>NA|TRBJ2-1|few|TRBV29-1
CSVGQAYHNEQFF
TGCAGCGTTGGACAGGCCTACCACAATGAGCAGTTCTTC
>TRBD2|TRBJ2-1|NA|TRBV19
CASSPEGREAAEQFF
TGTGCCAGCAGTCCCGAGGGACGGGAGGCAGCTGAGCAGTTCTTC
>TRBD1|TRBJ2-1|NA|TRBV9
CASSVATFTGTGLDEQFF
TGTGCCAGCAGCGTAGCTACGTTCACCGGGACAGGGTTAGATGAGCAGTTCTTC
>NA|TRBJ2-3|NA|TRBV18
CASSPTRTDTQYF
TGTGCCAGCTCACCAACTCGCACAGATACGCAGTATTTT
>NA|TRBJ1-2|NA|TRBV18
CASSPDSDYGYTF
TGTGCCAGCTCACCAGACAGTGACTATGGCTACACCTTC
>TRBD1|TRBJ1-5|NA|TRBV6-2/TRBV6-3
CASSYDHRGQVSNQPQHF
TGTGCCAGCAGTTACGACCACAGGGGGCAGGTAAGCAATCAGCCCCAGCATTTT
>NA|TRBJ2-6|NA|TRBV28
CASSAGGSGANVLTF
TGTGCCAGCAGTGCCGGGGGTTCTGGGGCCAACGTCCTGACTTTC
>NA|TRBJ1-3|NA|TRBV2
CASSWMTGGNTIYF
TGTGCCAGCAGCTGGATGACAGGTGGAAACACCATATATTTT
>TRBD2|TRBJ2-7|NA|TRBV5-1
CASSLELAGSYEQYF
TGCGCCAGCAGCTTGGAATTAGCGGGATCCTACGAGCAGTACTTC
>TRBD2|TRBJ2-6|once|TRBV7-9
CASSLGVAGHSSGANVLTF
TGTGCCAGCAGCTTAGGTGTAGCGGGACACAGCTCTGGGGCCAACGTCCTGACTTTC
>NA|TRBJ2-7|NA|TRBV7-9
CASSSDSTSYEQYF
TGTGCCAGCAGCTCGGACAGCACCTCCTACGAGCAGTACTTC
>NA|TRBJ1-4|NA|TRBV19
CASSPGHTGWEKLFF
TGTGCCAGTAGTCCAGGACACACTGGTTGGGAAAAACTGTTTTTT
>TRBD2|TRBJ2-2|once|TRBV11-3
CASSKLGLAGAGELFF
TGTGCCAGCAGCAAATTGGGACTAGCGGGAGCCGGGGAGCTGTTTTTT
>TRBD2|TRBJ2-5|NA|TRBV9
CASSEAVAGWETQYF
TGTGCCAGCAGTGAAGCTGTAGCGGGGTGGGAGACCCAGTACTTC
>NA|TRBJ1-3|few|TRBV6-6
CASRQGTGNTIYF
TGTGCCAGCAGGCAGGGTACTGGAAACACCATATATTTT
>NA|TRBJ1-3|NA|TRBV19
CASSRDNPGNTIYF
TGTGCCAGTAGTAGGGACAATCCTGGAAACACCATATATTTT
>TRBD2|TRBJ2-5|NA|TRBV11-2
CASSFRLADEETQYF
TGTGCCAGCAGCTTCAGACTAGCGGATGAAGAGACCCAGTACTTC
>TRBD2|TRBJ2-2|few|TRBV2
CASKEGLAGTGELFF
TGTGCCAGCAAGGAGGGACTAGCGGGAACCGGGGAGCTGTTTTTT